This T cell receptor (beta chain) emerged from a study of T-cell reconstitution after alpha-beta-depleted transplantation in children. The CDR3 is 22 amino acids. V was pared by 1 base and J by 2 bases, with 20 bases of the junction left unmatched. Germline CDR1 is KGHDR and CDR2 is SFDVKD. Preparation of the TCRbeta library was carried out with unique molecular identifiers. TCRdb processed the PCR reads anew with MiXCR; each CDR3 protein has one entry. The table lists approximately 250,000 distinct CDR3 sequences, around 8.9% of them singletons. The sequence came from a human donor who donated a stem cell graft to a child with SCID. This sample comprised PBMCs from the stem cell graft donor, obtained from the stem cell graft. The chain joins TRBV24-1 to TRBJ1-5, with 9 bases matching TRBD1. CDR3 protein: CATSDFSGRTGVFLTGNQPQHF. Written as DNA, the CDR3 is TGTGCCACCAGTGATTTCTCAGGGAGGACAGGGGTTTTTCTGACCGGCAATCAGCCCCAGCATTTT.